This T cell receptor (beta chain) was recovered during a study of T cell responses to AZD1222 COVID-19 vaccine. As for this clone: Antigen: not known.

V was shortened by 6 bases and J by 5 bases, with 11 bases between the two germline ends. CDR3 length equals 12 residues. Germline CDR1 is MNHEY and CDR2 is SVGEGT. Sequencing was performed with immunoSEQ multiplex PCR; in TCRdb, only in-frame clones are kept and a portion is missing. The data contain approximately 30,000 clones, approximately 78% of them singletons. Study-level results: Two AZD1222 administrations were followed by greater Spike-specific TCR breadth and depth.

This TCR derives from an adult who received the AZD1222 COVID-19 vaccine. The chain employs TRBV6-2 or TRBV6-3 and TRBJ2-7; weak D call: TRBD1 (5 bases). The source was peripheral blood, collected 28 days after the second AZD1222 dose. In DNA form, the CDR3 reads TGTGCCAGCAGCGATACAGGACACGAGCAGTACGTC. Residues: CASSDTGHEQYV.